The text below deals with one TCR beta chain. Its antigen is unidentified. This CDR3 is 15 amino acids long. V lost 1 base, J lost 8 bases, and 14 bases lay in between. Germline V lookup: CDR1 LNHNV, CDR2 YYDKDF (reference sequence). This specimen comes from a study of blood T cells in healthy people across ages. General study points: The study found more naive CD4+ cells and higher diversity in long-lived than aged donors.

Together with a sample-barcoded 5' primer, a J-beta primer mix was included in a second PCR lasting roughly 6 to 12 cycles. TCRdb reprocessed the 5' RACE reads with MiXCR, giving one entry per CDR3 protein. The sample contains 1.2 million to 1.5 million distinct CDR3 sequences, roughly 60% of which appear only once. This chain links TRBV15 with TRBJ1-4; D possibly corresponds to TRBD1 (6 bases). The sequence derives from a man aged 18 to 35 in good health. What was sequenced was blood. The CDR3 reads CATSRVRGRREKLFF. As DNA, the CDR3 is TGTGCCACCAGCAGAGTCAGGGGCCGGCGAGAAAAACTGTTTTTT. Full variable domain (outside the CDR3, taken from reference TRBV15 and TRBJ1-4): DAMVIQNPRYQVTQFGKPVTLSCSQTLNHNVMYWYQQKSSQAPKLLFHYYDKDFNNEADTPDNFQSRRPNTSFCFLDIRSPGLGDTAMYLCATSRVRGRREKLFFGSGTQLSVL.